Included here is one T cell receptor (beta chain) sequence, with context. What antigen it recognizes has not been identified. The input lacks base qualities; no much larger clone sits a single base away. The germline V gene sets CDR1 to MNHEY and CDR2 to SVGAGI. Counted from cysteine to phenylalanine, this CDR3 has 16 amino acids. CDR3 DNA is the only sequence kept; it has 48 bases, read in frame from the first base. V loses 2 bases, J loses 2 bases, and the germline ends lie 13 bases apart. Whole blood was collected in K2EDTA tubes by collaborating institutions according to the institutions' own protocols. Collaborator samples were shipped for TCRbeta analysis as frozen whole blood, isolated PBMCs, or DNA extracted from either sample type. TCRbeta CDR3 regions were amplified from genomic DNA using the immunoSEQ Assay, a bias-controlled multiplex PCR. The paper's data handling went like this. Nucleated cell counts per sample were estimated from amplification of reference gene primers within the assay. To quantify the absolute abundance of each unique TCRbeta CDR3 rearrangement, sequence reads were collapsed and filtered. Productive Simpson clonality was computed per sample as the square root of Simpson's diversity index over productive rearrangements. Drawn from immuneACCESS, this table holds only the in-frame rearrangements with V and J called that TCRdb kept. Clones are partly lost; checked studies trace under half to an unresolved V gene and leave the rest unexplained. That table furnishes V, J and clone size, whereas the DNA furnished D and trimming. Here the sample has 140,000 to 150,000 clones; roughly 80% occur a single time. Of the sample, about 8% is held by the ten largest clones.

The data belong to a study of blood T cell repertoires in COVID-19 (dated by TCRdb to 2018 to 2020). Study-wide context: Samples from collaborators originated in the United States, Italy and Spain and spanned both the acute and convalescent phases of COVID-19. The prospective study material was composed of cDNA or gDNA derived from T cells, B-cell-depleted T cells, or PBMCs. Deeply sampled blood TCRbeta repertoires from subjects exposed to, actively infected with, or recovered from COVID-19 were included in the dataset. The repertoires were released in a freely available public database meant as a resource for research on the immune response to SARS-CoV-2. The samples were drawn from the first 160 participants of the ongoing ImmuneRACE study and from more than 1,000 subjects provided by 6 global collaborators. A de-identified subject ID, COVID-19 status, age in years and sex were almost always included in the sample metadata. Where available, HLA class I and class II types were obtained from metadata supplied by the sample provider rather than from assay-based typing. Broad study findings and their caveats: The quantity of clinical and demographic metadata differed by source and by participant and was supplied without curation.

This TCR derives from a human donor with acute or convalescent COVID-19. The donor label of this sample is uncertain. Material: peripheral blood. The chain was built from TRBV6-5 and TRBJ1-3; the D gene is possibly TRBD1, with 5 bases matching. CDR3 region: CASSYSRVVTGNTIYF. The DNA reads TGTGCCAGCAGTTACAGCAGGGTGGTGACTGGAAACACCATATATTTT.